These 4 T cell receptor beta chains originate from one sample sequenced in a study of technical replicates of blood from several donors. The assay was immunoSEQ multiplex PCR, and TCRdb's table has in-frame clones only and misses some. The table includes 76,000 or so clones, roughly 91% detected once. Sequencing was performed on T cells isolated from PBMCs. The receptors were sampled from a human donor in good health.

The rearrangement links TRBV6-1 to TRBJ1-4, with a weak D call TRBD1 (5 bases). This CDR3 is built from 14 residues. V was clipped by 5 bases and J by 0 bases, with 7 bases between them. CDR1 is MNHNS and CDR2 is SASEGT in the germline V gene. CDR3 nucleotides: TGTGCCAGCAGTACAGGTCCAACTAATGAAAAACTGTTTTTT. Amino acid sequence: CASSTGPTNEKLFF.

The J gene is TRBJ2-5, the V gene TRBV7-8; possible D gene TRBD2, 5 bases. The V and J ends lost 4 bases and 0 bases respectively, with 9 bases between them. The CDR3 extends over 14 amino acids. Germline CDR1 SGHVS, CDR2 FQNEAQ. CDR3 nucleotide sequence: TGTGCCAGCAGCTACCCGGGAAACCAAGAGACCCAGTACTTC. Translating it yields CASSYPGNQETQYF.

The rearrangement joins TRBV6-1 to TRBJ2-7; possible D gene TRBD1, 5 bases. V was trimmed by 2 bases and J by 1 base, leaving 6 bases between them. CDR1 and CDR2 (germline): MNHNS, SASEGT. The CDR3 is made up of 13 amino acids. This CDR3 is CASSERGSYEQYF. CDR3 nucleotide sequence: TGTGCCAGCAGTGAAAGGGGTTCCTACGAGCAGTACTTC.

CDR3 loop: CASSFWTGWQPQHF. The CDR3 DNA reads as TGTGCCAGCAGCTTCTGGACAGGGTGGCAGCCCCAGCATTTT. The chain carries TRBV7-2 and TRBJ1-5, with TRBD1 identical over 8 bases. CDR3 length: 14 residues. Germline CDR1 and CDR2: SGHTA and FQGNSA. J was trimmed by 7 bases and V by 3 bases; bases with no gene match: 5.